One sample yielded the 6 T cell receptor beta chains listed below, sequenced in a study of beta chain features in type 1 diabetes. Reverse transcribing all isolated RNA meant expressed TCRB transcripts were sequenced. Method: immunoSEQ multiplex PCR; TCRdb's copy keeps in-frame clones and lacks some. Found here are 350,000 to 450,000 clones, about 15% of them singletons; the top ten hold 0.035% to 0.04%. The sample was naive CD4+ T cells from blood. The receptors were gathered from a man between 25 and 39 years old in good health.

In its sample, this clone was seen a few times. The J gene is TRBJ2-1, the V gene TRBV6-4; no clear D. Trimming removed 5 bases at V and 5 bases at J, with 10 bases between. The germline V gene encodes CDR1 MRHNA and CDR2 SNTAGT. This CDR3 spans 13 amino acids. In nucleotides, the CDR3 is TGTGCCAGCAGTTTGGACGGTCACAATGAGCAGTTCTTC. Its protein product is CASSLDGHNEQFF.

This clone was seen a few times. The CDR3 DNA reads TGTGCCAGCCCACAGGGGGCGGCCACAGATACGCAGTATTTT. This translates into CASPQGAATDTQYF. The chain has TRBV2 and TRBJ2-3; the match to TRBD1 covers 9 bases. This CDR3 is built from 14 residues. Germline CDR1 and CDR2: SNHLY and FYNNEI. After removal of 8 bases from V and 2 bases from J, the junction contained 5 bases not matched to a gene.

J is TRBJ1-5 and V is TRBV27; 8 nucleotides align to TRBD1. The trim removed 2 bases at V and 6 bases at J, leaving 6 bases unmatched. The length of the CDR3 is 15 residues. Germline V gene data show CDR1 as MNHEY and CDR2 as SMNVEV (reference sequence). Written as DNA, the CDR3 is TGTGCCAGCAGTTTAGGGACAGGAACGTCTCAGCCCCAGCATTTT. Translating it yields CASSLGTGTSQPQHF.

This clone was recorded a few times. The chain is built from TRBV7-6 and TRBJ2-5; the D gene is possibly TRBD2 (6 bases). Trimming took 7 bases from V and 2 from J, leaving 17 bases between them. CDR3 size: 15 residues. The germline V gene encodes CDR1 SGHVS and CDR2 FNYEAQ. The CDR3 DNA follows: TGTGCCAGCACCCGAGCGGGCGTCGTTCAAGAGACCCAGTACTTC. This encodes CASTRAGVVQETQYF.

This clone came up many times. CDR3 bases: TGTGCCAGTAGTATTCACGTCTACTACGAGCAGTACTTC. It yields the protein CASSIHVYYEQYF. The chain has TRBV19 and TRBJ2-7, with unresolved D. With 3 bases removed from V and 3 bases from J, the gap between germline ends came to 9 bases. Germline CDR1 and CDR2: LNHDA and SQIVND (reference sequence). The CDR3 is made up of 13 amino acids.

This clone has more than one count but fewer than ten. The identical CDR3 is also encoded by other nucleotide sequences in the sample. V is TRBV7-2 and J is TRBJ2-5; 7 bases line up with TRBD1. Germline V lookup: CDR1 SGHTA, CDR2 FQGNSA. Losses at the gene ends were 5 bases for V and 5 bases for J; bases not matched to a gene: 8. This CDR3 is built from 14 residues. The CDR3 DNA follows: TGTGCCAGCAGCCCTCGGACAGGTGGGGAGACCCAGTACTTC. It codes for CASSPRTGGETQYF.